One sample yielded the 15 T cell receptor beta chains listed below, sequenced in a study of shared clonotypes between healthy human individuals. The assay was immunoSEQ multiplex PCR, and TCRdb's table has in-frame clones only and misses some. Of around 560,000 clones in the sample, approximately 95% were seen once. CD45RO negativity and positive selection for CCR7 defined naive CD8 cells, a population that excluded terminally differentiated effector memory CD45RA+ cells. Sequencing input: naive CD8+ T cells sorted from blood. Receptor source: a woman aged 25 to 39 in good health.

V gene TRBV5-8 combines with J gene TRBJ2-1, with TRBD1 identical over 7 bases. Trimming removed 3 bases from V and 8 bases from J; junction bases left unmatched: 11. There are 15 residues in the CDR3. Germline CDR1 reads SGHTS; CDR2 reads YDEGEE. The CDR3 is CASSSGQVEGDEQFF. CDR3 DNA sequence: TGTGCCAGCAGCTCTGGACAGGTGGAAGGAGATGAGCAGTTCTTC.

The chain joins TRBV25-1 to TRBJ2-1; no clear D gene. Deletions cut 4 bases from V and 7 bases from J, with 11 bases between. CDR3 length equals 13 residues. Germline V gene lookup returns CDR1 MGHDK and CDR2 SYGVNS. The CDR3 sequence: CASSAGSQNEQFF. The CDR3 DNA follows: TGTGCCAGCAGTGCGGGTAGCCAGAATGAGCAGTTCTTC.

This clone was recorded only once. The CDR3 sequence is CASSVGRQIAGAHEQYF. The CDR3 DNA reads TGTGCCAGCAGCGTAGGGCGACAGATAGCGGGAGCACACGAGCAGTACTTC. This chain connects TRBV9 to TRBJ2-7, with 9 bases fitting TRBD2. The CDR3 spans 17 residues. CDR1 is SGDLS, CDR2 YYNGEE, per germline. Losses at the gene ends were 0 bases for V and 5 bases for J; bases not matched to a gene: 12.

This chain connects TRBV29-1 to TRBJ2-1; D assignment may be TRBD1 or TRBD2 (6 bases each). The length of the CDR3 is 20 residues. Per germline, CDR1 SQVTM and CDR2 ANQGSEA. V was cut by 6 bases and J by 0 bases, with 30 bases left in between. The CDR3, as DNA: TGCAGCGTAGACCAGGCACAGGGACTTTGGGGTGTGAGCTCCTACAATGAGCAGTTCTTC. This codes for CSVDQAQGLWGVSSYNEQFF.

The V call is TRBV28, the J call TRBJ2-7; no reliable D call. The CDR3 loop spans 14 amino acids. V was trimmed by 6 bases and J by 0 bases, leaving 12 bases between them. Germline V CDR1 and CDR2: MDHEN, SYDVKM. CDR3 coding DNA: TGTGCCAGCAGAACCTCGGCGAGCTCCTACGAGCAGTACTTC. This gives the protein CASRTSASSYEQYF. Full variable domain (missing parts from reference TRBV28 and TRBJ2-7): DVKVTQSSRYLVKRTGEKVFLECVQDMDHENMFWYRQDPGLGLRLIYFSYDVKMKEKGDIPEGYSVSREKKERFSLILESASTNQTSMYLCASRTSASSYEQYFGPGTRLTVT.

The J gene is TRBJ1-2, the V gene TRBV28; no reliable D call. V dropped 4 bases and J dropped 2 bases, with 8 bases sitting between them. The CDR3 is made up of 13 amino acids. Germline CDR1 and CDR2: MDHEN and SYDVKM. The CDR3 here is CASSSNRNYGYTF. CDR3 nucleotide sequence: TGTGCCAGCAGTTCGAACCGAAACTATGGCTACACCTTC.

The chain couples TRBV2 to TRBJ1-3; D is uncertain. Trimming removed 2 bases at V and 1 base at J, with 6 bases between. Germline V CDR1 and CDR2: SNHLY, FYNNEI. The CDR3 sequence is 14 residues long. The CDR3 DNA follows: TGTGCCAGCAGTGAATCCGGGTCTGGAAACACCATATATTTT. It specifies CASSESGSGNTIYF.

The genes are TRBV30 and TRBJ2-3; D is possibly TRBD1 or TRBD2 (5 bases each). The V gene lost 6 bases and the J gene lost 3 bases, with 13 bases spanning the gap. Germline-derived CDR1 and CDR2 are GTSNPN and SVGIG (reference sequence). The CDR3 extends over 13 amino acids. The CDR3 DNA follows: TGTGCCTGCCCCAAAGGGGAGACAGATACGCAGTATTTT. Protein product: CACPKGETDTQYF.

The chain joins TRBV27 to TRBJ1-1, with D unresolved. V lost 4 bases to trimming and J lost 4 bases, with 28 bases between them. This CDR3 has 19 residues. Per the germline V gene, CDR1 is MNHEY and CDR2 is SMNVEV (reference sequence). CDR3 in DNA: TGTGCCAGCAGTTCCTCAGTTTCCCCACTAAGCGGGTTTATCACTGAAGCTTTCTTT. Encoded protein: CASSSSVSPLSGFITEAFF.

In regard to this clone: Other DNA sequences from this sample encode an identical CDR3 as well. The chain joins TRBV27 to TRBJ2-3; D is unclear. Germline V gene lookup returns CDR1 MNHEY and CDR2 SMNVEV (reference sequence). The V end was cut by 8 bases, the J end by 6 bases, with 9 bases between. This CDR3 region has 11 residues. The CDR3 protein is CASSQGDTQYF. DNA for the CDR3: TGTGCCAGCTCCCAAGGGGATACGCAGTATTTT.

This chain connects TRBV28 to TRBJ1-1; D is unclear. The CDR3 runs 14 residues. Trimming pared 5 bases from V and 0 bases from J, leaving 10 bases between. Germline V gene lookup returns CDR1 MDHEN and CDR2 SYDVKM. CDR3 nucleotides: TGTGCCAGCAGTCCATCGGCCGTGAACACTGAAGCTTTCTTT. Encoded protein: CASSPSAVNTEAFF.

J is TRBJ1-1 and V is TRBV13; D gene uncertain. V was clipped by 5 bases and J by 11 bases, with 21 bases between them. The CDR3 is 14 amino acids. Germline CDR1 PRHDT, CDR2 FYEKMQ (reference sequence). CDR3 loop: CASSDLMNAPGAFF. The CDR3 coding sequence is TGTGCCAGCAGCGACTTAATGAATGCACCGGGGGCTTTCTTT.

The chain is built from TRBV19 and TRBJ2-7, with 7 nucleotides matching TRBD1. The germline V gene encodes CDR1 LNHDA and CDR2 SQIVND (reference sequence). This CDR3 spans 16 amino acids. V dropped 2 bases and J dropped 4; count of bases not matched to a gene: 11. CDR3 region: CASSILPGGSGYEQYF. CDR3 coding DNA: TGTGCCAGTAGTATACTCCCAGGGGGTTCGGGGTACGAGCAGTACTTC.

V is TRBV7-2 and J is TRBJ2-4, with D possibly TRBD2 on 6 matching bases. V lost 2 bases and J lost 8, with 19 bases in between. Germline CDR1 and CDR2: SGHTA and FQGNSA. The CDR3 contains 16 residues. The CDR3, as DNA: TGTGCCAGCAGCTTATCGGTAGCGGATCTACTAGACATTCAGTACTTC. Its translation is CASSLSVADLLDIQYF.

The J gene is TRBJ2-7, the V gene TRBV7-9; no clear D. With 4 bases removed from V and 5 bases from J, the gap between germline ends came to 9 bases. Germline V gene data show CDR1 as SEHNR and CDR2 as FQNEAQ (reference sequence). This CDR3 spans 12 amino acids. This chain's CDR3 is CASSSDWDEQYF. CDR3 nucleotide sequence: TGTGCCAGCAGCTCTGACTGGGACGAGCAGTACTTC.